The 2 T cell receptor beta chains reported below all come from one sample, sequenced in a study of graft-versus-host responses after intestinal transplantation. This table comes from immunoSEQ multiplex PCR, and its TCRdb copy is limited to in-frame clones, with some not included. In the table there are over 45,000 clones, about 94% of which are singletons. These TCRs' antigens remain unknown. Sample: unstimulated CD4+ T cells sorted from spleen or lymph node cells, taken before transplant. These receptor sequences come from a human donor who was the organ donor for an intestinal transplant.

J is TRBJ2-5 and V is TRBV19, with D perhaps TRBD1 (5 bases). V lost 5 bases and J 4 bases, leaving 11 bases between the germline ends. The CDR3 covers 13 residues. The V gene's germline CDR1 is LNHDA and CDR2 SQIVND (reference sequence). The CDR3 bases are TGTGCCAGTAGTCCCCGACAGACAGAGACCCAGTACTTC. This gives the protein CASSPRQTETQYF.

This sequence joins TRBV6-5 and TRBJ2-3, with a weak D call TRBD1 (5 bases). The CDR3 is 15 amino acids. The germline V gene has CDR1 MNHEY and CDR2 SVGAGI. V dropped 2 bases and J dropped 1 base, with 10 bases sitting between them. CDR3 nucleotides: TGTGCCAGCAGTTACACAGGTTGGGGCACAGATACGCAGTATTTT. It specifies CASSYTGWGTDTQYF.